This TCR beta chain appears in the sequencing data of a study of blood T cell repertoires in COVID-19. The overall study: Samples representing acute and convalescent COVID-19 were sourced from the United States, Italy and Spain.

TCRdb keeps only in-frame clones here, not all; method: immunoSEQ multiplex PCR. The sample shows some 180,000 clones, around 85% of them seen only once. The participants were between roughly 18 and 89 years old and came from 20 to 30 US areas. In assigning cohorts, the study relied on participant-reported clinical history. Among Cohort 3 donors, those recovered had two negative PCRs, clearance, or symptom resolution. Trimming removed 1 base from V and 6 bases from J; junction bases left unmatched: 8. This CDR3 region has 15 residues. Germline assignment: CDR1 SQVTM and CDR2 ANQGSEA. This chain links TRBV29-1 with TRBJ2-1; 8 positions agree with TRBD2. The sample taken for sequencing was PBMCs or T cells enriched from blood (not recorded which). This TCR was sampled from a man aged 35-49 years who had recovered from COVID-19. CDR3 bases: TGCAGCGTTGAAGTTCCGAGCGGGAGAATCAATGAGCAGTTCTTC. The encoded protein is CSVEVPSGRINEQFF.